This TCR beta chain came from a study of T-cell reconstitution after alpha-beta-depleted transplantation in children. This clonotype was observed a handful of times. Its antigen is not identified. General study findings and limits: From newly produced T cells came most of the T-cell counts and diversity one year after transplant. Reports say that about two months after transplant, the alpha-beta T cells came out of several hundred graft clones that had expanded. The high TCRbeta diversity at day 60 in some patients came from surviving recipient T cells and thymic progenitors.

Unique molecular identifiers featured in how the TCRbeta library was prepared. From the PCR reads, TCRdb called clonotypes with MiXCR, one entry per CDR3 protein. This sample has fewer than 550,000 distinct CDR3 sequences; about an eighth occur once, and the top ten carry approximately 14%. Looked up from germline, CDR1 is SGHRS and CDR2 is YFSETQ. V trimming: 0 bases; J trimming: 8 bases; junction bases outside the gene matches: 10. This CDR3 spans 16 amino acids. The sample consisted of PBMCs, mostly from graft donor cells, taken 180 days after TCRalphabeta/CD19-depleted stem cell transplant. The source is a female patient aged 2 to 10 who had a stem cell transplant for aplastic anemia, so the T cells may come from the graft donor. The V and J genes are TRBV5-1 and TRBJ2-4; 8 positions agree with TRBD2. Written as DNA, the CDR3 is TGCGCCAGCAGCTTGGTGGTGGCCGGGGGGGCCCACATTCAGTACTTC. Protein product: CASSLVVAGGAHIQYF.